This T cell receptor beta chain comes out of a study of spatial heterogeneity in lung cancer. This CDR3 contains 13 residues. Trimming stripped 3 bases from V and 4 bases from J, with 9 bases between. The time point was: sample taken at primary tumor resection. The authors sequenced whole RNA from tumor, nontumor lung or frozen PBMC without sorting. MiXCR, applied by TCRdb to the 5' RACE reads, yields one record per CDR3 protein. Here the sample spans tens of thousands of distinct CDR3 sequences, approximately 7% being singletons. The source material was PBMCs, sampled at surgery. This chain uses TRBV12-3 or TRBV12-4 with TRBJ2-5; D perhaps matches TRBD1 (6 bases). The clonotype was recovered from a male donor with early-stage non-small cell lung cancer. The CDR3 DNA reads TGTGCCAGCAGTTTGCAGGGGTCAGAGACCCAGTACTTC. Its translation is CASSLQGSETQYF.